This T cell receptor (beta chain) was found in a study of blood T cell repertoires in COVID-19. About the study: COVID-19 samples collected from the United States, Italy and Spain covered acute and convalescent phases.

Cohorts were determined from participant-reported clinical history. Per the original methods: Amplification with reference gene primers provided the estimates of nucleated cell counts. The repertoire was sequenced with immunoSEQ multiplex PCR; TCRdb's copy has only in-frame clones and lacks some. The D gene and trimming were derived from the DNA, and the V and J assignments and clone size from that table. The sample has about 310,000 clones; roughly 91% are singletons. Unmatched junction bases numbered 10, after V lost 4 bases and J lost 5 bases. Looked up from germline, CDR1 is LNHDA and CDR2 is SQIVND (reference sequence). The CDR3 has 16 amino acids.

The chain carries TRBV19 and TRBJ1-5; 8 bases fit TRBD1. The sequenced sample was PBMCs or T cells enriched from blood (not recorded which). The TCR sequence derives from a woman aged 30 to 39 who had recovered from COVID-19. CDR3: CASSSIETGDHQPQHF. In nucleotides, the CDR3 is TGTGCCAGTAGTAGTATCGAGACAGGGGACCATCAGCCCCAGCATTTT.